Here is one T cell receptor beta chain with its context. Trimming removed 6 bases from V and 2 bases from J; junction bases left unmatched: 2. The germline CDR1 and CDR2 sequences are GTSNPN and SVGIG (reference sequence). The CDR3 consists of 12 residues. This sample is part of a study of blood T cell repertoires in COVID-19. Looking at the study overall: Researchers got acute and convalescent COVID-19 samples from the United States, Italy and Spain. The analysed material was cDNA or gDNA that came from T cells, B-cell-depleted T cells, or PBMCs.

Authors' analysis steps: Amplification of reference gene primers provided the estimated nucleated cell counts. Only in-frame clones appear in the TCRdb table, and some are missing; sequencing was by immunoSEQ multiplex PCR. V and J calls and clone size are copied from that table; D and trimming were computed from the DNA. The table records roughly 96,000 clones, around 80% of them present only once. The chain couples TRBV30 to TRBJ2-5, with 8 bases identical to TRBD2. Sequenced input: peripheral blood. This receptor was taken from a man in his fifties or sixties with acute or convalescent COVID-19. The CDR3 coding sequence is TGTGCCTGCCGACTAGCGCAAGAGACCCAGTACTTC. Translation: CACRLAQETQYF.